Following are 11 T cell receptor beta chains from one sample sequenced in a study of T cell responses to AZD1222 COVID-19 vaccine listed by TCRdb under 2021. The library was obtained by the immunoSEQ multiplex PCR assay. The table was pulled from immuneACCESS by TCRdb, which kept in-frame rearrangements only. Such tables lose some clones; where checked, under half of the loss comes from unresolved V genes, and the rest has no known cause. Here the sample has 150,000 or so clones; approximately 90% occur a single time. The ten largest clones add up to 5.1% of the sample. The time point label corresponds to: baseline before first vaccination. Source: peripheral blood, taken on day 0 of AZD1222 vaccination. The receptors here all came from an adult in good health.

The rearrangement uses TRBV25-1 and TRBJ2-7; D is perhaps TRBD1 (6 bases). Germline V gives CDR1 MGHDK, CDR2 SYGVNS. The CDR3 length is 14 residues. Deletions cut 2 bases from V and 7 bases from J, with 15 bases between. Here the CDR3 reads CASSEPGTPPEQYF. The CDR3 region has the DNA TGTGCCAGCAGTGAACCCGGGACACCGCCTGAGCAGTACTTC.

The chain has TRBV24-1 and TRBJ1-5; D perhaps matches TRBD1 (5 bases). Germline V gene data show CDR1 as KGHDR and CDR2 as SFDVKD. The CDR3 is 14 amino acids. V was pared by 8 bases and J by 3 bases, with 13 bases between. This CDR3 reads CATTEGGDNQPQHF. In nucleotides, the CDR3 is TGTGCCACCACGGAAGGAGGGGACAATCAGCCCCAGCATTTT.

The V and J genes are TRBV11-1 and TRBJ1-3; D uncertain. CDR1 and CDR2 from the germline V gene are SGHAT and FQDESV (reference sequence). The CDR3 is 14 amino acids. The germline V and J ends were trimmed by 2 bases and 3 bases, with 8 bases remaining between them. The CDR3 coding sequence is TGTGCCAGCAGCTTATCCGGCTTTGGAAACACCATATATTTT. Amino acid sequence: CASSLSGFGNTIYF.

The chain uses TRBV28 and TRBJ2-7; TRBD1 or TRBD2 may be the D gene (5 bases each). This CDR3 region has 14 residues. CDR1 is MDHEN and CDR2 is SYDVKM in the germline V gene. V lost 3 bases and J 0 bases, leaving 9 bases between the germline ends. The CDR3 protein is CASSFGAHSYEQYF. CDR3 coding DNA: TGTGCCAGCAGTTTCGGGGCACACTCCTACGAGCAGTACTTC.

This clone was recorded only once. The chain combines TRBV7-9 with TRBJ2-1, with a weak D call TRBD1 (5 bases). Germline lookup yields CDR1 SEHNR and CDR2 FQNEAQ (reference sequence). V lost 7 bases and J lost 4, with 11 bases in between. The CDR3 extends over 13 amino acids. CDR3 nucleotides: TGTGCCAGCACCAAGAACAGGTACAATGAGCAGTTCTTC. Translating gives CASTKNRYNEQFF.

This chain uses TRBV11-2 with TRBJ1-1; the D is unclear. Germline V gives CDR1 SGHAT, CDR2 FQNNGV. V lost 0 bases and J 7 bases, leaving 3 bases between the germline ends. The CDR3 consists of 11 residues. In DNA, the CDR3 is TGTGCCAGCAGCTTAGAAGTTGAAGCTTTCTTT. This codes for CASSLEVEAFF.

The chain joins TRBV19 to TRBJ2-5; D gene unclear. The CDR3 covers 10 residues. The germline gives CDR1 LNHDA, CDR2 SQIVND (reference sequence). Trimming removed 7 bases from V and 5 bases from J, with 5 bases in between. CDR3 nucleotides: TGTGCCAGTAAGAGGGAGACCCAGTACTTC. Translating it yields CASKRETQYF.

This clone appeared a single time. The rearrangement uses TRBV5-1 and TRBJ2-3, with TRBD1 matching over 9 bases. With 4 bases clipped from V and 1 base from J, the junction kept 13 bases outside the gene matches. The CDR3 extends over 18 amino acids. CDR1 is SGHRS and CDR2 is YFSETQ in the germline V gene. CDR3 in amino acids: CASSRSGTGGIGTDTQYF. The CDR3 DNA reads as TGCGCCAGCAGCCGGAGCGGTACAGGGGGCATTGGCACAGATACGCAGTATTTT.

The genes are TRBV28 and TRBJ2-1, with D uncertain. Germline CDR1 MDHEN, CDR2 SYDVKM. The CDR3 runs to 13 residues. V was trimmed by 5 bases and J by 10 bases, leaving 15 bases between them. CDR3 region: CASSTPPGVEQFF. CDR3 in DNA: TGTGCCAGCAGTACACCCCCAGGTGTCGAGCAGTTCTTC.

This clone was observed a single time. The V and J genes are TRBV7-6 and TRBJ2-2; D is unclear. Trimming left V 1 base short and J 5 bases short, with 8 bases between. CDR1 and CDR2 (germline): SGHVS, FNYEAQ. CDR3 length: 14 residues. CDR3: CASSLVLGTGELFF. As DNA, the CDR3 is TGTGCCAGCAGCTTAGTTCTGGGGACCGGGGAGCTGTTTTTT.

The V and J genes are TRBV12-2 and TRBJ2-4; the table's D call of TRBD1 was not tested on the DNA. TRBV12-2 is a pseudogene locus. CDR3 length: 16 amino acids. The CDR3 DNA is TGTGCAAGTCGCTCCCGAATACAGGGGGCCGAGGACATTCAGTACTTC. As protein: CASRSRIQGAEDIQYF.